This T cell receptor (beta chain) comes out of a study of CD8+CD57+ T cells in acquired aplastic anemia. Genomic DNA constituted the template upon which TCR beta VDJ and CDR3 profiling was performed. MiXCR, run by TCRdb on the reads, gives a single entry per CDR3 protein. The table shows around 250,000 distinct CDR3 sequences, with approximately 57% occurring only once. Findings and caveats of the study: Patients and controls were not found to differ significantly in CD8+ Simpson's diversity.

This CDR3 has 16 amino acids. Germline CDR1 WSHSY, CDR2 SAAADI. Trimming removed 6 bases from V and 5 bases from J, with 22 bases in between. To note about this clonotype: Antigen: not known.

The V call is TRBV10-2, the J call TRBJ2-5; D is possibly TRBD2 (6 bases). The sequenced sample was sorted CD4+, CD8+, or CD8+CD57+ T cells (not recorded which) from PBMCs. The receptor was isolated from a human donor with severe aplastic anemia or a healthy control (not recorded which). CDR3 nucleotide sequence: TGCGCCAGCAGCGGGGGTGCGGGTATTACGTGGGAGACCCAGTACTTC. Protein: CASSGGAGITWETQYF.